What follows is one T cell receptor (beta chain) and its context. In building TCR beta libraries, iRepertoire HTBI primers were used together with Arm-PCR of CDR3 regions. TCRdb reanalysed the multiplex PCR reads using MiXCR and keeps one entry per CDR3 protein. The sample comprises 400,000 to 500,000 distinct CDR3 sequences, roughly 20% of which are singletons, and about 8.3% rests with the top ten. This sample is part of a study of regulatory T cells in long-lasting Graves disease. Background on the study: With positive TSH receptor antibodies and over 5 years of antithyroid drugs, Graves' disease was considered persistent.

Regarding time point: persistent/refractory GD, antithyroid drugs over 5 years with positive TRAb. Preparation of the TCR library used RNA extracted from PBMCs. Graves' disease diagnosis was established per American Thyroid Association guidelines. In this cohort, patients came from an endocrinology department located in Xi'an, China. The receptor comes from a female donor with Graves disease. Specimen: peripheral blood mononuclear cells (PBMCs), collected when the disease was refractory, from a patient treated with antithyroid drugs.

The CDR3 is CASSQDPPPRGTEAFF. CDR3 DNA sequence: TGCGCCAGCAGCCAAGATCCCCCCCCCAGGGGCACTGAAGCTTTCTTT. The V call is TRBV4-1, the J call TRBJ1-1; perhaps TRBD1 as D (6 bases). Trimming stripped 0 bases from V and 4 bases from J, with 15 bases between. This CDR3 spans 16 amino acids. CDR1 and CDR2 (germline): MGHRA, YSYEKL.